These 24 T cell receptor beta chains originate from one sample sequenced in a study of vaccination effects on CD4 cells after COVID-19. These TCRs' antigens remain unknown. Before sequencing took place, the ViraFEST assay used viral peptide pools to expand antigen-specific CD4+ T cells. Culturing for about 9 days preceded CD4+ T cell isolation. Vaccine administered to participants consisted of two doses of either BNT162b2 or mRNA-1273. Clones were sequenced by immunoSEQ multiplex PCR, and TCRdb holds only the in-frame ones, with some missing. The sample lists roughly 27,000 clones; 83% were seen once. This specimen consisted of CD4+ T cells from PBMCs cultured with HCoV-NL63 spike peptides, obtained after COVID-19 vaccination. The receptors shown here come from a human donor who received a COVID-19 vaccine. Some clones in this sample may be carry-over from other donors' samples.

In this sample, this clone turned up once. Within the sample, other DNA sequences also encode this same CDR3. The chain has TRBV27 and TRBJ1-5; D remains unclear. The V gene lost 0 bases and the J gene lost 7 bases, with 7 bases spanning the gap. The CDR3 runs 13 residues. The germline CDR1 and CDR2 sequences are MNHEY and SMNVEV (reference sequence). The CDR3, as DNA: TGTGCCAGCAGTTTATCCGGGCGACAGCCCCAGCATTTT. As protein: CASSLSGRQPQHF.

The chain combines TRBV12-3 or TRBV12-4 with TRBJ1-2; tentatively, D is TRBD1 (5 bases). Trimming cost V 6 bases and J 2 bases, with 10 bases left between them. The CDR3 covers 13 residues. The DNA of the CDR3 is TGTGCCAGCAGCCCGGGACGGAACTATGGCTACACCTTC. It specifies CASSPGRNYGYTF.

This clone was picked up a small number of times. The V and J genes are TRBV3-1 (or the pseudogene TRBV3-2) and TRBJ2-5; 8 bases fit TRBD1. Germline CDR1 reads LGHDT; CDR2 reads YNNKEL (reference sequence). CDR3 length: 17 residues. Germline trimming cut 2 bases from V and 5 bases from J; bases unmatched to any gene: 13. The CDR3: CASSQITGGIRGETQYF. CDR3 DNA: TGTGCCAGCAGCCAAATAACAGGGGGAATAAGGGGGGAGACCCAGTACTTC.

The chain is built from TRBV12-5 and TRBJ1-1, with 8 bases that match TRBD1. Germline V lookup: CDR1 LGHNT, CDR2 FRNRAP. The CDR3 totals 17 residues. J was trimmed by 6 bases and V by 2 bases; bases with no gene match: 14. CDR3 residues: CASGLSRTGRGTAEAFF. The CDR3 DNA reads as TGTGCTAGTGGTTTGAGCAGGACAGGGAGAGGTACGGCTGAAGCTTTCTTT.

The CDR3 coding sequence is TGTGCCAGCAGCTTCGATGGGAACTATGGCTACACCTTC. Encoded protein: CASSFDGNYGYTF. This rearrangement joins TRBV7-2 to TRBJ1-2; D not certain. V lost 3 bases and J 2 bases, leaving 7 bases between the germline ends. CDR3 size: 13 residues. The germline V gene has CDR1 SGHTA and CDR2 FQGNSA.

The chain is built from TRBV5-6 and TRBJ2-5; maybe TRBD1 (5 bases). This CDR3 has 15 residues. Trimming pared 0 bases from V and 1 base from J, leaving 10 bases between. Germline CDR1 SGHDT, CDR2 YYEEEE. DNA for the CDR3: TGTGCCAGCAGCTTGGTGGGGCAGGGCCAAGAGACCCAGTACTTC. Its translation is CASSLVGQGQETQYF.

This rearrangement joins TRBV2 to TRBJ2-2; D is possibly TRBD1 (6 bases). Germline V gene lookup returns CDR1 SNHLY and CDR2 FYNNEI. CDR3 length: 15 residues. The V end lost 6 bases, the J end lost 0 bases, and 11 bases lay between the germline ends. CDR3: CASSLWGPNTGELFF. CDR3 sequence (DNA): TGTGCCAGCAGCTTGTGGGGGCCGAACACCGGGGAGCTGTTTTTT.

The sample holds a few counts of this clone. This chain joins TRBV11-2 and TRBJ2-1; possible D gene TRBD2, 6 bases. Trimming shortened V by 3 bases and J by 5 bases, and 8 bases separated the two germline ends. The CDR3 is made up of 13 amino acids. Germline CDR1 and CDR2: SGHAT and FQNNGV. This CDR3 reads CASSFGRNNEQFF. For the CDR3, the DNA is TGTGCCAGCAGCTTTGGGAGGAACAATGAGCAGTTCTTC.

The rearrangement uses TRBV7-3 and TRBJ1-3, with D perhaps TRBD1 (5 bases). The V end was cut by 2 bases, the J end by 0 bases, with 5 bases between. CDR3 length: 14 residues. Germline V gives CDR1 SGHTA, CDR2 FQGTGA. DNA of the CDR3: TGTGCCAGCAGCTTAGGGGGCTCTGGAAACACCATATATTTT. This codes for CASSLGGSGNTIYF.

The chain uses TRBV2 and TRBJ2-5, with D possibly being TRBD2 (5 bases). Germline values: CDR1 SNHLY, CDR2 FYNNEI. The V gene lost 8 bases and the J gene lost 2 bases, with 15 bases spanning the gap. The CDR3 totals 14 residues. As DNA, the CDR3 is TGTGCCAGCCGTCCGGGGTCACAACAAGAGACCCAGTACTTC. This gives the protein CASRPGSQQETQYF.

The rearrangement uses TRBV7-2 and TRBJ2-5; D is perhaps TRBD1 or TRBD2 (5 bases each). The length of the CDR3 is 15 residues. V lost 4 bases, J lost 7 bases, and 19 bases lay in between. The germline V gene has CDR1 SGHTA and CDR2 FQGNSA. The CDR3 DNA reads TGTGCCAGCAGCTCCCCAGGGAGCACTAGGGGGACCCAGTACTTC. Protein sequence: CASSSPGSTRGTQYF.

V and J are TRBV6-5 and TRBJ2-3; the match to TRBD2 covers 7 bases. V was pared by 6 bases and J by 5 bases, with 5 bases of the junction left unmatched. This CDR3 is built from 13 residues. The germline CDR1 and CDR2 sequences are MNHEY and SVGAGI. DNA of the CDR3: TGTGCCAGCAGGGGAGGGACTTTAGATACGCAGTATTTT. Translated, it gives CASRGGTLDTQYF.

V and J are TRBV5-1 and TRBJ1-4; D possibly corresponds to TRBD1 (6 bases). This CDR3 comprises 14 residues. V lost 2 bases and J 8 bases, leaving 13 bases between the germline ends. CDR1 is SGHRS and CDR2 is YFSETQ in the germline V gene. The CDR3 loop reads CASSLGQIPEKLFF. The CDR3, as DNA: TGCGCCAGCAGCTTAGGACAGATTCCCGAAAAACTGTTTTTT.

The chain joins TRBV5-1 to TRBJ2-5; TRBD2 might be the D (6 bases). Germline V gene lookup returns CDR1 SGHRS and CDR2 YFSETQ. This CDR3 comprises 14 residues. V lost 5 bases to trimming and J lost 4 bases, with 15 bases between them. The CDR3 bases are TGCGCCAGCAGTCGGGACTCCGGAGGAGAGACCCAGTACTTC. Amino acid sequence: CASSRDSGGETQYF.

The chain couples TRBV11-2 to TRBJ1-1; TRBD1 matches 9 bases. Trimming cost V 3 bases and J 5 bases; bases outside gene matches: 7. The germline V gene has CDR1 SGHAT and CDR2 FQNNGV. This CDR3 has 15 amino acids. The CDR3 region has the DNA TGTGCCAGCAGCTTTTCAGACAGGGGGGGAACTGAAGCTTTCTTT. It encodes CASSFSDRGGTEAFF.

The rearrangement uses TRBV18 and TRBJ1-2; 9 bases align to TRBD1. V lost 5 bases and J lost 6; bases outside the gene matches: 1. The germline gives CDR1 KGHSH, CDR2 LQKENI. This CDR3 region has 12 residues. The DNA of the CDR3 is TGTGCCAGCTCAGGACAGGGGAATGGCTACACCTTC. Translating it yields CASSGQGNGYTF.

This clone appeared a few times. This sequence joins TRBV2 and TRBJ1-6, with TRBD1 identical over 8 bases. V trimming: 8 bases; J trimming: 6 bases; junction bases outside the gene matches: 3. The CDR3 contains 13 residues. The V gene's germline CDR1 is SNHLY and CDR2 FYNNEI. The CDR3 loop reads CASGTGLNSPLHF. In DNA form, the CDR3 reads TGTGCCAGCGGGACAGGACTTAATTCACCCCTCCACTTT.

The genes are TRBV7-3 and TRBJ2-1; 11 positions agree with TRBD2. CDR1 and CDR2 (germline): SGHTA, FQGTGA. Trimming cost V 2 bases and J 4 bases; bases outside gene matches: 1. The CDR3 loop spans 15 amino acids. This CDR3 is CASSLGTSGYNEQFF. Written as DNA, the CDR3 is TGTGCCAGCAGCTTAGGGACTAGCGGTTACAATGAGCAGTTCTTC.

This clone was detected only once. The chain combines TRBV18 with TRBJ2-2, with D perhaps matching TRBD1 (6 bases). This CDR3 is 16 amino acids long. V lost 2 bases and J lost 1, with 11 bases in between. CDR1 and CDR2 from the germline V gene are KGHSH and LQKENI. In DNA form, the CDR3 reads TGTGCCAGCTCACCAAGAGGGACACAGAACACCGGGGAGCTGTTTTTT. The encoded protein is CASSPRGTQNTGELFF.

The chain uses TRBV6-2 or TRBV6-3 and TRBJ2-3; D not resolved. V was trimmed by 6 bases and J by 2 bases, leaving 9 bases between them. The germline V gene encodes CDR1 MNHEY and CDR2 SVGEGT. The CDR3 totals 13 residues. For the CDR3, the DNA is TGTGCCAGCAGCGTGGATCACACAGATACGCAGTATTTT. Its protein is CASSVDHTDTQYF.

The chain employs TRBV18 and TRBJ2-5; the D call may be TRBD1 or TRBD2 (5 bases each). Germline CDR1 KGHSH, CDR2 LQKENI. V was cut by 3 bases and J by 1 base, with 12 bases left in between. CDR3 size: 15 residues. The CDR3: CASSPGRDGQETQYF. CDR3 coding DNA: TGTGCCAGCTCACCGGGCAGGGACGGCCAAGAGACCCAGTACTTC.

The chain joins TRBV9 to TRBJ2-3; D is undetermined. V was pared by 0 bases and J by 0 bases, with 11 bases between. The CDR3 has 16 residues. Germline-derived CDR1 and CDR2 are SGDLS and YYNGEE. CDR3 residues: CASSVGRLSSTDTQYF. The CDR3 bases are TGTGCCAGCAGCGTAGGAAGGTTGTCTAGCACAGATACGCAGTATTTT.

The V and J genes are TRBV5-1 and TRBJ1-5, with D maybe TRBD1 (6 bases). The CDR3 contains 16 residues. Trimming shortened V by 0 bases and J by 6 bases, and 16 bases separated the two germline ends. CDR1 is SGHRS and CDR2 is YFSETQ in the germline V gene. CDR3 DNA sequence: TGCGCCAGCAGCTTGGCCGAATTGGGGGCGGGTCAGCCCCAGCATTTT. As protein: CASSLAELGAGQPQHF. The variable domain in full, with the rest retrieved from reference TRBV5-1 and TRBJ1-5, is KAGVTQTPRYLIKTRGQQVTLSCSPISGHRSVSWYQQTPGQGLQFLFEYFSETQRNKGNFPGRFSGRQFSNSRSEMNVSTLELGDSALYLCASSLAELGAGQPQHFGDGTRLSIL.

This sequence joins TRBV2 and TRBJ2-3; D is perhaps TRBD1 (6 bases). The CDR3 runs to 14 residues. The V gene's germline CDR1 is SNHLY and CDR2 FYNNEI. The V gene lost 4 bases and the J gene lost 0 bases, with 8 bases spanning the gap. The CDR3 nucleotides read TGTGCCAGCAGTGGGACAGCCAGCACAGATACGCAGTATTTT. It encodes CASSGTASTDTQYF.